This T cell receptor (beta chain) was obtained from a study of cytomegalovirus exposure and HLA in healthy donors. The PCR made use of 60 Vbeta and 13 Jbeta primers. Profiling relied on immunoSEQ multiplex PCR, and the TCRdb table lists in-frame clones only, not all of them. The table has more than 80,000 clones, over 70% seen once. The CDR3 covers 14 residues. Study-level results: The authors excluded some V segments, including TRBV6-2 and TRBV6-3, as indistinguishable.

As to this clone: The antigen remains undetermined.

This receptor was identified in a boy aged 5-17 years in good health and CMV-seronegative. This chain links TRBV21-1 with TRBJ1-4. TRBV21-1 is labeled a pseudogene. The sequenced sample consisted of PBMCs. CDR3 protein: CASSKSATNEKLFF. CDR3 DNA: TGTGCCAGCAGCAAGAGTGCCACTAATGAAAAACTGTTTTTT.